Below are 4 T cell receptor beta chains sequenced from a single sample in a study of T cell repertoires in cytomegalovirus infection. MiXCR, applied by TCRdb to the reads, yields one record per CDR3 protein. The data show roughly 200,000 distinct CDR3 sequences, about 18% seen once. Sequences were obtained from CD8+ T cells from PBMCs. The source of these receptors is a human donor in good health (CMV status not recorded). Some clones in this sample may be carry-over from other donors' samples.

This clonotype was observed a few times. The chain employs TRBV11-2 and TRBJ2-1, with D perhaps TRBD2 (6 bases). Germline-derived CDR1 and CDR2 are SGHAT and FQNNGV. The CDR3 has 16 amino acids. Trimming took off 0 bases at V and 2 bases at J, with 11 bases between the two ends. CDR3 nucleotide sequence: TGTGCCAGCAGCTTAGAAGGGTGGGGGGCCTACAATGAGCAGTTCTTC. Translated, it gives CASSLEGWGAYNEQFF.

The V gene is TRBV7-9, the J gene TRBJ1-1; TRBD1 agrees at 7 bases. This CDR3 spans 17 amino acids. Trimming took 5 bases from V and 2 from J; bases not matched to a gene: 14. CDR1 and CDR2 from the germline V gene are SEHNR and FQNEAQ (reference sequence). CDR3 region: CASSTSREGAQNTEAFF. The CDR3, as DNA: TGTGCCAGCAGCACTAGTCGGGAGGGGGCCCAAAACACTGAAGCTTTCTTT. Supplemented by reference TRBV7-9 and TRBJ1-1, the full variable domain reads DTGVSQNPRHKITKRGQNVTFRCDPISEHNRLYWYRQTLGQGPEFLTYFQNEAQLEKSRLLSDRFSAERPKGSFSTLEIQRTEQGDSAMYLCASSTSREGAQNTEAFFGQGTRLTVV.

The chain joins TRBV7-6 to TRBJ2-4, with D hard to call. The CDR3 extends over 15 amino acids. CDR1 is SGHVS and CDR2 is FNYEAQ in the germline V gene. The V gene lost 5 bases and the J gene lost 6 bases, with 17 bases spanning the gap. For the CDR3, the DNA is TGTGCCAGCAGCCCCCAGGCAGGTCGCGGAAACATTCAGTACTTC. It specifies CASSPQAGRGNIQYF.

The chain joins TRBV14 to TRBJ2-1; D perhaps matches TRBD1 (6 bases). From germline, CDR1 is SGHDN and CDR2 FVKESK. The V end lost 0 bases, the J end lost 6 bases, and 15 bases lay between the germline ends. The CDR3 is made up of 16 amino acids. CDR3 in amino acids: CASSQDRSGAPNEQFF. CDR3 bases: TGTGCCAGCAGCCAAGATCGTTCAGGGGCTCCCAATGAGCAGTTCTTC.